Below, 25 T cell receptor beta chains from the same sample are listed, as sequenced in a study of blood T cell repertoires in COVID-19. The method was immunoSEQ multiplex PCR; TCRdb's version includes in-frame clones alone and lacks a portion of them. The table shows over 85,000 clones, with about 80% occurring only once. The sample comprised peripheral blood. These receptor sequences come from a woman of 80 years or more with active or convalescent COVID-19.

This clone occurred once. CDR3 residues: CSASRGGFGYGYTF. Written as DNA, the CDR3 is TGCAGTGCTAGTAGGGGGGGGTTTGGCTATGGCTACACCTTC. This chain joins TRBV20-1 and TRBJ1-2, with a weak D call TRBD1 (6 bases). The germline gives CDR1 DFQATT, CDR2 SNEGSKA (reference sequence). The V and J ends lost 3 bases and 4 bases respectively, with 15 bases between them. The CDR3 loop spans 14 amino acids.

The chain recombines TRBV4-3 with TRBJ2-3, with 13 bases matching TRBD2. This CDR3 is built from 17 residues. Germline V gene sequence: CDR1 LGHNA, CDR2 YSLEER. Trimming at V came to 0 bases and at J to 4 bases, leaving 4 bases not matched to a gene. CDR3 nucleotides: TGCGCCAGCAGCCAAGATCCAACTAGCGGGAGGGCAGATACGCAGTATTTT. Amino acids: CASSQDPTSGRADTQYF.

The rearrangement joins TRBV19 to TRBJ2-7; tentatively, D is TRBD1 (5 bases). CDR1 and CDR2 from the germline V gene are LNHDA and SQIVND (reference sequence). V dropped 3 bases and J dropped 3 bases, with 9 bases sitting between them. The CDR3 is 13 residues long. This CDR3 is CASSIGQGYEQYF. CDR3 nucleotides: TGTGCCAGTAGTATCGGCCAGGGCTACGAGCAGTACTTC.

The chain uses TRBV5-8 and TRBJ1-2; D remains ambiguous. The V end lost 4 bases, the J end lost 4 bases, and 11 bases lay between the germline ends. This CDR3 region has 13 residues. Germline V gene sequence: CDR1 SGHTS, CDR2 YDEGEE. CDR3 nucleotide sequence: TGTGCCAGCAGCCCAGGACGGGGCTATGGCTACACCTTC. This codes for CASSPGRGYGYTF.

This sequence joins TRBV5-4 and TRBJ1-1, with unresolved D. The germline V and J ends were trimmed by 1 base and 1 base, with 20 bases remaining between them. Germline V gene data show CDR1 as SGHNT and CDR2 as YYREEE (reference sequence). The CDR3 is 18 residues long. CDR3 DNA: TGTGCCAGCAGCTTGTCCGGGAGGGCGTTAGATGAGAACACTGAAGCTTTCTTT. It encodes CASSLSGRALDENTEAFF.

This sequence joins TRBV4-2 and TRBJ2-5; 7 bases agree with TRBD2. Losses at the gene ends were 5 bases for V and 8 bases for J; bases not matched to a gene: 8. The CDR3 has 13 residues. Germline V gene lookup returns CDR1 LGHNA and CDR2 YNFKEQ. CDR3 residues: CASSTGRATTQYF. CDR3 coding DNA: TGTGCCAGCAGCACTGGGAGGGCCACTACCCAGTACTTC.

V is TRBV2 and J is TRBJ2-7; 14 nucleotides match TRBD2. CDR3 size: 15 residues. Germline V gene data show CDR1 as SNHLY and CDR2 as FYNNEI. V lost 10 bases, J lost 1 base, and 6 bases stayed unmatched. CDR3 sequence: CAISGTSGSSYEQYF. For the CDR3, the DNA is TGTGCCATCTCCGGGACTAGCGGGAGTTCCTACGAGCAGTACTTC.

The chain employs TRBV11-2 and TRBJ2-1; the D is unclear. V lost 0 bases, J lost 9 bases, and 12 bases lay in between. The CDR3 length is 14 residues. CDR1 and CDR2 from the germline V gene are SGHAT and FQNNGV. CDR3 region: CASSLDRLRGEQFF. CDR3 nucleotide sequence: TGTGCCAGCAGCTTAGATCGCCTTAGAGGTGAGCAGTTCTTC.

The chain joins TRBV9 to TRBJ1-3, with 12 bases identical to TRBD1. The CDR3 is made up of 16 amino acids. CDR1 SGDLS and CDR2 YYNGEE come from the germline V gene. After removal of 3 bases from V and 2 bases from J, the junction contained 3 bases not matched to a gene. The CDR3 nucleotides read TGTGCCAGCAGCGCGGGACAGGGGGCGCCTGGAAACACCATATATTTT. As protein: CASSAGQGAPGNTIYF.

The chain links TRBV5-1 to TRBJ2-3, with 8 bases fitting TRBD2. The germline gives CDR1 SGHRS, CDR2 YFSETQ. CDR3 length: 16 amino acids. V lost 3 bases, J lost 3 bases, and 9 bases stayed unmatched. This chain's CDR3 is CASSSAIASGTDTQYF. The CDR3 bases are TGCGCCAGCAGCTCAGCTATCGCTAGCGGGACAGATACGCAGTATTTT.

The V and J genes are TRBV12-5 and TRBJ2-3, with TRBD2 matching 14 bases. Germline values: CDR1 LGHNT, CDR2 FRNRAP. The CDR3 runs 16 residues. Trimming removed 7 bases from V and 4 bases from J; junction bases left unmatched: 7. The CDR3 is CASANPGLAGADTQYF. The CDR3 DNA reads TGTGCTAGTGCCAACCCGGGACTAGCGGGAGCAGATACGCAGTATTTT.

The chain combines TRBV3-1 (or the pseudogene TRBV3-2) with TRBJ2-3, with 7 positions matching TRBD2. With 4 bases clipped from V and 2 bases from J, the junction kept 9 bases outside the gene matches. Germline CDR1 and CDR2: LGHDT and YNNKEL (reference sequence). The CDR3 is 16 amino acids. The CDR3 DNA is TGTGCCAGCAGCCTCGGTGCGGGAGAGATCACAGATACGCAGTATTTT. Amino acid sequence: CASSLGAGEITDTQYF.

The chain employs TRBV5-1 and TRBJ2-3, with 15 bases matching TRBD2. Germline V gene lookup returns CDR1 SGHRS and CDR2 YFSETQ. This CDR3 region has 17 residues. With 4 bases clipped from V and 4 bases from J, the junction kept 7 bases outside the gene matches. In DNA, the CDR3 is TGCGCCAGCAGCGCCGGACTAGCGGGAGGGCCCTCAGATACGCAGTATTTT. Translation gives CASSAGLAGGPSDTQYF.

This CDR3 is CASSLTQGSGYTF. CDR3 bases: TGTGCCAGCAGCTTGACTCAAGGAAGTGGCTACACCTTC. The chain recombines TRBV7-8 with TRBJ1-2, with D unresolved. V gave up 3 bases and J gave up 7 bases, with 12 bases separating them. This CDR3 is built from 13 residues. Germline V gives CDR1 SGHVS, CDR2 FQNEAQ.

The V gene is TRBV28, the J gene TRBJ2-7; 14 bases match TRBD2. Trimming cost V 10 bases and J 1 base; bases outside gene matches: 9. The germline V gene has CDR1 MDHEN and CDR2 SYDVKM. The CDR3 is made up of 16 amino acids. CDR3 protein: CATRLAGGPRSYEQYF. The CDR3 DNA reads TGTGCCACAAGACTAGCGGGAGGGCCAAGGTCCTACGAGCAGTACTTC.

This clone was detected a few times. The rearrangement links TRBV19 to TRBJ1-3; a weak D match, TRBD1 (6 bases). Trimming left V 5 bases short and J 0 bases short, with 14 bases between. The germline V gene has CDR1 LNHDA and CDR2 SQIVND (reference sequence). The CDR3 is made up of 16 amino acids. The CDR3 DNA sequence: TGTGCCAGTAGTGAATGGACAGATCTCTCTGGAAACACCATATATTTT. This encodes CASSEWTDLSGNTIYF.

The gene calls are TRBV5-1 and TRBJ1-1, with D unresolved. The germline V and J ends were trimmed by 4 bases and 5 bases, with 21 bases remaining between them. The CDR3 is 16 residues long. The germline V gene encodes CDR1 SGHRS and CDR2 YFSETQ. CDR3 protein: CASSVKALDPGTEAFF. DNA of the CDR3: TGCGCCAGCAGCGTAAAGGCCCTAGATCCGGGAACTGAAGCTTTCTTT. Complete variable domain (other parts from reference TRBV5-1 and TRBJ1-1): KAGVTQTPRYLIKTRGQQVTLSCSPISGHRSVSWYQQTPGQGLQFLFEYFSETQRNKGNFPGRFSGRQFSNSRSEMNVSTLELGDSALYLCASSVKALDPGTEAFFGQGTRLTVV.

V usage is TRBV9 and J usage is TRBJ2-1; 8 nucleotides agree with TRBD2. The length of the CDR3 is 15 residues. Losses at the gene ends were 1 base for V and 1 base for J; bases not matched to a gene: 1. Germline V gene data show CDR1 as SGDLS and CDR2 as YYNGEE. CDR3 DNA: TGTGCCAGCAGCGTATCGGGAGGGTCCTACAATGAGCAGTTCTTC. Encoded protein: CASSVSGGSYNEQFF.

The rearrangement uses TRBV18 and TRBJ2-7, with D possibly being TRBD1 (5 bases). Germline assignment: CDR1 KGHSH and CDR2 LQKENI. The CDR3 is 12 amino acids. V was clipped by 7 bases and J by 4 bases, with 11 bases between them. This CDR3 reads CASFQDTYEQYF. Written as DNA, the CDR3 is TGTGCCAGCTTCCAGGACACTTACGAGCAGTACTTC.

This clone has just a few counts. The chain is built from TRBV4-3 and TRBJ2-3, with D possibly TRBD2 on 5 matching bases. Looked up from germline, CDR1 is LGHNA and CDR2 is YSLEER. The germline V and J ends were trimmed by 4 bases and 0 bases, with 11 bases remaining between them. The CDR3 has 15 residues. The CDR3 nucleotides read TGCGCCAGCAGCCCTCACGAGGGTAGCACAGATACGCAGTATTTT. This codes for CASSPHEGSTDTQYF.

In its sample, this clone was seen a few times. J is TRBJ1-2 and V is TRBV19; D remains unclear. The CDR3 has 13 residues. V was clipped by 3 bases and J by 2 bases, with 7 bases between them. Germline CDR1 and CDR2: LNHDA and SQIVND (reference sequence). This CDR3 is CASSIYRNYGYTF. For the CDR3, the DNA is TGTGCCAGTAGTATCTACAGAAACTATGGCTACACCTTC. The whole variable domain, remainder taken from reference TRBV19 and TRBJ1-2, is DGGITQSPKYLFRKEGQNVTLSCEQNLNHDAMYWYRQDPGQGLRLIYYSQIVNDFQKGDIAEGYSVSREKKESFPLTVTSAQKNPTAFYLCASSIYRNYGYTFGSGTRLTVV.

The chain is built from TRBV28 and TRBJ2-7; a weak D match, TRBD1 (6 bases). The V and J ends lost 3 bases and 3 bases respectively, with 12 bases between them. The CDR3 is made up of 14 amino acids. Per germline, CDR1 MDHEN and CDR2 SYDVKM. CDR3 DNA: TGTGCCAGCAGTTTTCCGGGACATCGCTACGAGCAGTACTTC. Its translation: CASSFPGHRYEQYF.

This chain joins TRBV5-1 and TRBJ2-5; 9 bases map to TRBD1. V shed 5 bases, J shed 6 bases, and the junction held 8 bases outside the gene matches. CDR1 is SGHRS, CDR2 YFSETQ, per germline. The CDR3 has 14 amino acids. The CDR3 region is CASSPPGQGKTQYF. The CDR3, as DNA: TGCGCCAGCAGTCCACCGGGACAGGGAAAGACCCAGTACTTC.

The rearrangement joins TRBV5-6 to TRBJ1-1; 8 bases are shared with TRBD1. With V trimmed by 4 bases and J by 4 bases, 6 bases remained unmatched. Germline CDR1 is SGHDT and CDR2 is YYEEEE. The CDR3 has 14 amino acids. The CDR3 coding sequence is TGTGCCAGCAGCCGGACAGGGAAGGGCACTGAAGCTTTCTTT. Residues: CASSRTGKGTEAFF.

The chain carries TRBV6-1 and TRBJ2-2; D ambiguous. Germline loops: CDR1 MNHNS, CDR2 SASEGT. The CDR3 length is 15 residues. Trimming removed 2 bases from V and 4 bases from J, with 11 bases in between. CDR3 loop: CASSELQAFTGELFF. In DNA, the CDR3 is TGTGCCAGCAGTGAATTGCAAGCGTTCACCGGGGAGCTGTTTTTT.